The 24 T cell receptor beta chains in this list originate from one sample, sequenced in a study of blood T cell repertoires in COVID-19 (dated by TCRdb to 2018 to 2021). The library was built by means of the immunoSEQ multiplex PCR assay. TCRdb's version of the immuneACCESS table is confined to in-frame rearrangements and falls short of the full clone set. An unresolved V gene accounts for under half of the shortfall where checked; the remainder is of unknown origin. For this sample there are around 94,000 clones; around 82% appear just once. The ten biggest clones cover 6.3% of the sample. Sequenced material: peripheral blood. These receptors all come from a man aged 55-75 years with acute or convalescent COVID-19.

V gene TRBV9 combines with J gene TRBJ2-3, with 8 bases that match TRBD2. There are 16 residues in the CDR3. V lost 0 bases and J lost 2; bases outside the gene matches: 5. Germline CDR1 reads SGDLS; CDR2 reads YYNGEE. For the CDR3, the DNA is TGTGCCAGCAGCGTAGGGCTAGCGGGTTTCACAGATACGCAGTATTTT. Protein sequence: CASSVGLAGFTDTQYF.

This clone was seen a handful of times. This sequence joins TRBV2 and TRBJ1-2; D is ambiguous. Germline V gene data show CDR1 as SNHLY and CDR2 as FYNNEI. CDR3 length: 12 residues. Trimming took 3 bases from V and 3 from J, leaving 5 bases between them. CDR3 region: CASSDSYYGYTF. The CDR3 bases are TGTGCCAGCAGTGACAGTTACTATGGCTACACCTTC.

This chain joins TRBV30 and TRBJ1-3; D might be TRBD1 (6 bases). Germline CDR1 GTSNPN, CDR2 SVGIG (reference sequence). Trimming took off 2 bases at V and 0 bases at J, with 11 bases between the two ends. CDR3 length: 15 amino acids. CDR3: CAWSINRASGNTIYF. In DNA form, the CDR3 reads TGTGCCTGGAGTATCAACAGGGCCTCTGGAAACACCATATATTTT.

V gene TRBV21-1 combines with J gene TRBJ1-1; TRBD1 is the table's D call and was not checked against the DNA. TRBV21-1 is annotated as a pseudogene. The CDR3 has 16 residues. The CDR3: CASSKFIDRGRTEAFF. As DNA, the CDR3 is TGTGCCAGCAGCAAATTTATCGACAGGGGGCGAACTGAAGCTTTCTTT.

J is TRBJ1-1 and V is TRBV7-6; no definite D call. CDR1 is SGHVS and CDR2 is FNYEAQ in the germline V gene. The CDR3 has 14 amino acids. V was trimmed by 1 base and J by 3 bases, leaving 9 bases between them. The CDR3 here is CASSLDLTDTEAFF. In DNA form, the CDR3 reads TGTGCCAGCAGCTTAGACTTGACTGACACTGAAGCTTTCTTT.

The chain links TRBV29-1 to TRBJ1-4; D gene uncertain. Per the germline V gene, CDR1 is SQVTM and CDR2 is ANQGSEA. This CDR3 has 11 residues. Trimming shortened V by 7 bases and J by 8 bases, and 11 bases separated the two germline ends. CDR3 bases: TGCAGCGCAAGAGTACGCGAAAAACTGTTTTTT. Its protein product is CSARVREKLFF.

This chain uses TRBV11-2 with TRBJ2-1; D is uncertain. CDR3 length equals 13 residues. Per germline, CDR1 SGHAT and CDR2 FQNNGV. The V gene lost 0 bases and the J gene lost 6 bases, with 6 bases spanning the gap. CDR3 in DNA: TGTGCCAGCAGCTTAGATTACAGCAATGAGCAGTTCTTC. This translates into CASSLDYSNEQFF.

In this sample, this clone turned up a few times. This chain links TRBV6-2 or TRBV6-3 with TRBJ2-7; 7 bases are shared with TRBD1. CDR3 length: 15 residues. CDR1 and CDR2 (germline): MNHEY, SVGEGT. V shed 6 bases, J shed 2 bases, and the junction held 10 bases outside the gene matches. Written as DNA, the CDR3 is TGTGCCAGCAGCCTCAGGGGGAATCCAACCTACGAGCAGTACTTC. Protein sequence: CASSLRGNPTYEQYF.

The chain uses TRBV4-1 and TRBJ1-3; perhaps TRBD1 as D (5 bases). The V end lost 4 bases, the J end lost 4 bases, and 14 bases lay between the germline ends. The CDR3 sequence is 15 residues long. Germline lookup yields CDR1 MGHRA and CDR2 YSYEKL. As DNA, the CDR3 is TGCGCCAGCAGCCCTCCCAACACAGGAGGAAACACCATATATTTT. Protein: CASSPPNTGGNTIYF.

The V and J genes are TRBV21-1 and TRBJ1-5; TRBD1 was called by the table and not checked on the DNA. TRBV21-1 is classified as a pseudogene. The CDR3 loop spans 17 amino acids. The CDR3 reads CASSNPRITGGGQPQHF. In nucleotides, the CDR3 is TGTGCCAGCAGCAACCCTCGAATAACAGGGGGCGGTCAGCCCCAGCATTTT.

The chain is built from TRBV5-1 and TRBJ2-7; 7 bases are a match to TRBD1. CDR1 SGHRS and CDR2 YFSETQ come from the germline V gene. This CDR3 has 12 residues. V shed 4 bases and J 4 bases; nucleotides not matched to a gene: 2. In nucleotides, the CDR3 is TGCGCCAGCAGCGACAGGGAGTACGAGCAGTACTTC. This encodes CASSDREYEQYF.

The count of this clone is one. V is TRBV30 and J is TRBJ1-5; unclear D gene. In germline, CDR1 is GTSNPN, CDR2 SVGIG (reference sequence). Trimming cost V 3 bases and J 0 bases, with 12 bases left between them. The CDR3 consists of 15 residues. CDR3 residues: CAWRGQANSNQPQHF. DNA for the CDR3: TGTGCCTGGAGAGGCCAGGCGAATAGCAATCAGCCCCAGCATTTT.

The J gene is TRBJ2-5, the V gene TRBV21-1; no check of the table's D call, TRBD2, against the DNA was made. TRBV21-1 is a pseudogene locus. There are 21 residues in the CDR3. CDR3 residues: CASSKAKRRTSGGASIETQYF. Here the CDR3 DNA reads TGTGCCAGCAGCAAAGCGAAGAGGAGGACTAGCGGGGGGGCCTCGATAGAGACCCAGTACTTC.

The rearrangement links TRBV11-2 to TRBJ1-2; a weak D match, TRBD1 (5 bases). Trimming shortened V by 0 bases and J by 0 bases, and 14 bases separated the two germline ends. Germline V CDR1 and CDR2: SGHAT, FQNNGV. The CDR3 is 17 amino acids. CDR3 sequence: CASSLDLGPTANYGYTF. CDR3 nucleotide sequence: TGTGCCAGCAGCTTAGATCTTGGACCGACAGCTAACTATGGCTACACCTTC.

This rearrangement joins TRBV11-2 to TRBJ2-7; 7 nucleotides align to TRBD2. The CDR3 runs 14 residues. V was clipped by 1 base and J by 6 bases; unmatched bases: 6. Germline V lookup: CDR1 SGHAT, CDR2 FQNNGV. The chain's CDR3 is CASSLGGGNFEQYF. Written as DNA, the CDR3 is TGTGCCAGCAGCTTAGGCGGGGGAAACTTCGAGCAGTACTTC.

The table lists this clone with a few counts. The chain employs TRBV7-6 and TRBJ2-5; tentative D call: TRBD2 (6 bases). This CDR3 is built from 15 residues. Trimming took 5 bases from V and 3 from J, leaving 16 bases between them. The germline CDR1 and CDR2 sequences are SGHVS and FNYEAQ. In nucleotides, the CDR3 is TGTGCCAGCAGCCCGTCCGGGGGAATGGAAGAGACCCAGTACTTC. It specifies CASSPSGGMEETQYF.

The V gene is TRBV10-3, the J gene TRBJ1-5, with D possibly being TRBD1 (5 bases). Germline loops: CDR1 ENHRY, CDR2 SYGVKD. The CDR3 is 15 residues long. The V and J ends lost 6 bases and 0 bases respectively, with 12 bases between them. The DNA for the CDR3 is TGTGCCATCAGGTCGGGACTGGATAGCAATCAGCCCCAGCATTTT. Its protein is CAIRSGLDSNQPQHF.

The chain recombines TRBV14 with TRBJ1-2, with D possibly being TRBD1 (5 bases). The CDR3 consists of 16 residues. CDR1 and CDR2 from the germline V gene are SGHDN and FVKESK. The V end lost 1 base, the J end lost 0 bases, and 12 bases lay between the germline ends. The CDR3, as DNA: TGTGCCAGCAGCCAAGGTCCGGACACCGCTAACTATGGCTACACCTTC. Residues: CASSQGPDTANYGYTF.

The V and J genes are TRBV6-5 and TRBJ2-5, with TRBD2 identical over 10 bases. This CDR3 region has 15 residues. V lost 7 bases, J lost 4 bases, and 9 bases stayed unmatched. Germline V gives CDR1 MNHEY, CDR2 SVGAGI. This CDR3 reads CASNPSGGFGETQYF. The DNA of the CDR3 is TGTGCCAGCAACCCTAGCGGGGGTTTTGGAGAGACCCAGTACTTC.

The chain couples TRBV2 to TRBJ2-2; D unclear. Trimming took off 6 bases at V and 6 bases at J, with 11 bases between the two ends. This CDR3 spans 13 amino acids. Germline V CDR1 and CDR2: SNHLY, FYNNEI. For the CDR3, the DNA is TGTGCCAGCAGCGCAATAGAACCCGGGGAGCTGTTTTTT. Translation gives CASSAIEPGELFF.

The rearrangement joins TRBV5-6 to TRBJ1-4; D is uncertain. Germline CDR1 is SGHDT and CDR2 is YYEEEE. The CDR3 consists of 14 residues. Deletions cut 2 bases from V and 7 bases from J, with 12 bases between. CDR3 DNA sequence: TGTGCCAGCAGCTTACCCAGTCCTCGTGAAAAACTGTTTTTT. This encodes CASSLPSPREKLFF.

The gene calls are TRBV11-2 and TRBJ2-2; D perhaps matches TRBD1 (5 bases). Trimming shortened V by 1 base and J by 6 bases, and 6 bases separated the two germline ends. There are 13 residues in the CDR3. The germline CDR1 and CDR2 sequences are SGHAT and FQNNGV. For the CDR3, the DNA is TGTGCCAGCAGCTTAGGGGGCCCCGGGGAGCTGTTTTTT. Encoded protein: CASSLGGPGELFF.

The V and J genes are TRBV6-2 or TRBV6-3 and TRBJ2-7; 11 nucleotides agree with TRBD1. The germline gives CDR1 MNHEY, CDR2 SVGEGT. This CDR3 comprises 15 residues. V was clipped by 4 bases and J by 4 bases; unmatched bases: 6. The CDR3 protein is CASSSAGQGAYEQYF. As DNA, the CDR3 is TGTGCCAGCAGTTCCGCCGGACAGGGGGCGTACGAGCAGTACTTC.

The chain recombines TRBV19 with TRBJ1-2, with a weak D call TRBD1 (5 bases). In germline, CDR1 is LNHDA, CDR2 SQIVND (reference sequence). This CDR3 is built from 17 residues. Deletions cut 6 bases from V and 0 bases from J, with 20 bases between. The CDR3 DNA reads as TGTGCCAGTAGCCCCCAGGGTGTTCGTCAAGCTAACTATGGCTACACCTTC. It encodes CASSPQGVRQANYGYTF.